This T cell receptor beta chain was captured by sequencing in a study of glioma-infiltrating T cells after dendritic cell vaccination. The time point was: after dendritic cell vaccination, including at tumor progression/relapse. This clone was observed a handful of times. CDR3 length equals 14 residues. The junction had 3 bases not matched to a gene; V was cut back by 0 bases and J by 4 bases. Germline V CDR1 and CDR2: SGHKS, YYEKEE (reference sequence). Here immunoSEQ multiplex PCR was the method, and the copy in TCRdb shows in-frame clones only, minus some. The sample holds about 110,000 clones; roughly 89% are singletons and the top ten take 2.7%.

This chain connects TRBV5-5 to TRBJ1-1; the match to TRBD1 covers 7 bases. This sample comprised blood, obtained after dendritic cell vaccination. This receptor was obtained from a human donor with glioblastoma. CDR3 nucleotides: TGTGCCAGCAGCTTGGGGGCAGGGGGCACTGAAGCTTTCTTT. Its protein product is CASSLGAGGTEAFF.